These 25 T cell receptor beta chains share one sample of origin, sequenced in a study of OX40 agonist ivuxolimab in advanced cancers. Only in-frame clones appear in the TCRdb table, and some are missing; sequencing was by immunoSEQ multiplex PCR. In the table there are about 100,000 clones, about 80% of which are singletons. Sequenced here: CD4+ or CD8+ T cells sorted from blood, sampled in a trial of the OX40 agonist ivuxolimab. The receptor source for this set is an adult with an advanced solid tumor such as melanoma, head and neck, liver or kidney cancer.

This sequence joins TRBV19 and TRBJ2-1, with D possibly being TRBD1 (6 bases). Trimming removed 5 bases from V and 7 bases from J, with 21 bases in between. This CDR3 has 16 residues. Germline V gene data show CDR1 as LNHDA and CDR2 as SQIVND (reference sequence). Here the CDR3 DNA reads TGTGCCAGTAGTCCCCGAACAAACCTAGGGGGAAATGAGCAGTTCTTC. Translation gives CASSPRTNLGGNEQFF.

The V and J genes are TRBV14 and TRBJ2-7, with a tentative D call TRBD1 (6 bases). Trimming removed 0 bases at V and 0 bases at J, with 12 bases between. Germline V gene lookup returns CDR1 SGHDN and CDR2 FVKESK. The CDR3 length is 16 residues. In DNA, the CDR3 is TGTGCCAGCAGCCAAGATGGAACAGGGAGCTCCTACGAGCAGTACTTC. Protein: CASSQDGTGSSYEQYF.

CDR3 loop: CASGLQEASTDTQYF. For the CDR3, the DNA is TGTGCTAGTGGTTTGCAGGAGGCCAGCACAGATACGCAGTATTTT. The chain joins TRBV12-5 to TRBJ2-3; a weak D match, TRBD2 (5 bases). V gave up 2 bases and J gave up 0 bases, with 9 bases separating them. The CDR3 consists of 15 residues. Germline V gives CDR1 LGHNT, CDR2 FRNRAP.

This clone was observed a single time. The chain employs TRBV7-8 and TRBJ2-7; no firm D call. CDR3 length: 15 residues. V lost 5 bases and J 2 bases, leaving 16 bases between the germline ends. The germline CDR1 and CDR2 sequences are SGHVS and FQNEAQ. The CDR3 loop reads CASSPFRDRPYEQYF. CDR3 coding DNA: TGTGCCAGCAGCCCCTTCCGAGACCGACCCTACGAGCAGTACTTC.

A few counts support this clone. The chain joins TRBV19 to TRBJ2-3; D remains ambiguous. V dropped 4 bases and J dropped 2 bases, with 13 bases sitting between them. The CDR3 has 15 residues. CDR1 is LNHDA and CDR2 is SQIVND in the germline V gene (reference sequence). CDR3 residues: CASSRGRAYTDTQYF. CDR3 DNA sequence: TGTGCCAGTAGTAGGGGTAGGGCATACACAGATACGCAGTATTTT.

The V and J genes are TRBV25-1 and TRBJ2-4; possibly TRBD1 or TRBD2 for D (5 bases each). V was pared by 6 bases and J by 3 bases, with 15 bases between. Looked up from germline, CDR1 is MGHDK and CDR2 is SYGVNS. The CDR3 sequence is 15 residues long. The CDR3 protein is CASRPPGAIKNIQYF. The CDR3, as DNA: TGTGCCAGCAGACCCCCCGGGGCGATCAAAAACATTCAGTACTTC.

This chain links TRBV5-1 with TRBJ1-2; 8 bases are shared with TRBD1. Germline loops: CDR1 SGHRS, CDR2 YFSETQ. V shed 4 bases, J shed 4 bases, and the junction held 9 bases outside the gene matches. CDR3 length equals 15 residues. CDR3 sequence (DNA): TGCGCCAGCAGCATTGGACAGGGCAGTTCCTATGGCTACACCTTC. Its translation is CASSIGQGSSYGYTF.

The rearrangement joins TRBV21-1 to TRBJ2-3; the listed D gene, TRBD2, was not tested against the DNA. TRBV21-1 is a pseudogene. The CDR3 extends over 15 amino acids. CDR3 loop: CASSKRRVSTDTQYF. CDR3 in DNA: TGTGCCAGCAGCAAAAGACGGGTGAGCACAGATACGCAGTATTTT.

This chain links TRBV6-1 with TRBJ1-1; 7 bases fit TRBD1. CDR3 size: 13 residues. With 8 bases clipped from V and 5 bases from J, the junction kept 8 bases outside the gene matches. Germline V lookup: CDR1 MNHNS, CDR2 SASEGT. CDR3 residues: CASLDRSFTEAFF. The CDR3 nucleotides are TGTGCCAGCTTGGACAGGTCTTTTACTGAAGCTTTCTTT.

This rearrangement joins TRBV5-6 to TRBJ2-4; D might be TRBD2 (5 bases). The CDR3 sequence is 14 residues long. CDR1 SGHDT and CDR2 YYEEEE come from the germline V gene. V lost 2 bases and J 3 bases, leaving 9 bases between the germline ends. The CDR3 is CASSLRTDKNIQYF. As DNA, the CDR3 is TGTGCCAGCAGCTTACGGACTGACAAAAACATTCAGTACTTC.

The chain couples TRBV7-8 to TRBJ2-2; TRBD2 agrees at 8 bases. The germline V gene encodes CDR1 SGHVS and CDR2 FQNEAQ. The V segment lost 2 bases and the J segment 4 bases; nucleotides outside the gene matches: 6. The CDR3 has 16 amino acids. DNA for the CDR3: TGTGCCAGCAGCTTATCTCCGGGGGGGTCCACCGGGGAGCTGTTTTTT. The encoded protein is CASSLSPGGSTGELFF.

This chain connects TRBV29-1 to TRBJ2-7; D possibly matches TRBD1 or TRBD2 (5 bases each). CDR3 length equals 13 residues. The V end lost 6 bases, the J end lost 0 bases, and 12 bases lay between the germline ends. In germline, CDR1 is SQVTM, CDR2 ANQGSEA. CDR3 in amino acids: CSVRDGSSYEQYF. The DNA for the CDR3 is TGCAGCGTCCGGGACGGCAGCTCCTACGAGCAGTACTTC.

The chain recombines TRBV2 with TRBJ2-1; TRBD2 agrees at 12 bases. The CDR3 is made up of 14 amino acids. The V and J ends lost 3 bases and 8 bases, in that order; junction bases with no gene match: 2. Germline assignment: CDR1 SNHLY and CDR2 FYNNEI. Here the CDR3 reads CASSELAGGHEQFF. CDR3 DNA sequence: TGTGCCAGCAGTGAGCTAGCGGGAGGGCATGAGCAGTTCTTC.

The chain has TRBV9 and TRBJ2-1; 7 nucleotides match TRBD2. The V and J ends lost 0 bases and 0 bases, in that order; junction bases with no gene match: 9. CDR3 length: 18 amino acids. Germline V lookup: CDR1 SGDLS, CDR2 YYNGEE. CDR3: CASSVVGERGSSYNEQFF. The CDR3 nucleotides are TGTGCCAGCAGCGTAGTAGGGGAGCGGGGAAGCTCCTACAATGAGCAGTTCTTC. Combining the CDR3 with reference TRBV9 and TRBJ2-1 gives the whole variable domain DSGVTQTPKHLITATGQRVTLRCSPRSGDLSVYWYQQSLDQGLQFLIQYYNGEERAKGNILERFSAQQFPDLHSELNLSSLELGDSALYFCASSVVGERGSSYNEQFFGPGTRLTVL.

This chain uses TRBV27 with TRBJ1-2; D uncertain. V lost 6 bases and J lost 2, with 13 bases in between. Per germline, CDR1 MNHEY and CDR2 SMNVEV (reference sequence). The CDR3 length is 14 residues. CDR3 DNA: TGTGCCAGCAGCGCTGGTGGCCCGAACTATGGCTACACCTTC. Its translation: CASSAGGPNYGYTF.

The chain joins TRBV1 to TRBJ2-1; TRBD2 is taken as the D call from the table, unchecked against the DNA. TRBV1 corresponds to a pseudogene. The CDR3 contains 16 residues. CDR3 bases: TGCACCAGCAGCCAAGATGGACGCGGGGCGTGTAATGAGCAGTTCTTC. Amino acids: CTSSQDGRGACNEQFF.

This clone is a singleton in its sample. The V call is TRBV30, the J call TRBJ2-2; D could derive from TRBD1 or TRBD2 (5 bases each). The CDR3 extends over 14 amino acids. Trimming pared 0 bases from V and 7 bases from J, leaving 12 bases between. In germline, CDR1 is GTSNPN, CDR2 SVGIG (reference sequence). This CDR3 reads CAWSVRGYNGELFF. CDR3 nucleotide sequence: TGTGCCTGGAGTGTTCGGGGCTATAACGGGGAGCTGTTTTTT. Full variable domain (outside the CDR3, taken from reference TRBV30 and TRBJ2-2): SQTIHQWPATLVQPVGSPLSLECTVEGTSNPNLYWYRQAAGRGLQLLFYSVGIGQISSEVPQNLSASRPQDRQFILSSKKLLLSDSGFYLCAWSVRGYNGELFFGEGSRLTVL.

The chain employs TRBV9 and TRBJ2-5; TRBD1 matches at 8 bases. CDR1 is SGDLS, CDR2 YYNGEE, per germline. The CDR3 is made up of 15 amino acids. V lost 2 bases, J lost 5 bases, and 8 bases stayed unmatched. CDR3 residues: CASSVWQGAGETQYF. CDR3 DNA: TGTGCCAGCAGCGTTTGGCAGGGGGCAGGGGAGACCCAGTACTTC.

The rearrangement uses TRBV7-9 and TRBJ1-2, with D perhaps matching TRBD1 (6 bases). The CDR3 sequence is 13 residues long. CDR1 and CDR2 (germline): SEHNR, FQNEAQ (reference sequence). Trimming left V 5 bases short and J 7 bases short, with 14 bases between. The CDR3 protein is CASSPETTGGYTF. For the CDR3, the DNA is TGTGCCAGCAGCCCAGAAACGACAGGTGGCTACACCTTC.

The V gene is TRBV7-6, the J gene TRBJ2-3, with a weak D call TRBD2 (7 bases). Germline V lookup: CDR1 SGHVS, CDR2 FNYEAQ. The CDR3 is 15 residues long. Trimming took 1 base from V and 7 from J, leaving 15 bases between them. As DNA, the CDR3 is TGTGCCAGCAGCTTAGTGATTCGCGGGGGCAATACGCAGTATTTT. Encoded protein: CASSLVIRGGNTQYF.

The J gene is TRBJ1-1, the V gene TRBV30; D unclear. V shed 1 base and J shed 2 bases, with 5 bases lying between them. The length of the CDR3 is 12 residues. Germline V gives CDR1 GTSNPN, CDR2 SVGIG (reference sequence). The chain's CDR3 is CAWSGRNTEAFF. The CDR3 DNA is TGTGCCTGGAGTGGAAGAAACACTGAAGCTTTCTTT.

This clone appeared once. The J gene is TRBJ1-2, the V gene TRBV5-3, with TRBD1 matching over 10 bases. TRBV5-3 is filed as an ORF, its function uncertain. J was trimmed by 4 bases and V by 4 bases; bases with no gene match: 13. This CDR3 has 17 residues. The CDR3 loop is CARSVDRGQFRCYGYTF. In nucleotides, the CDR3 is TGTGCCAGAAGCGTTGACAGGGGGCAATTTCGCTGCTATGGCTACACCTTC.

The V and J genes are TRBV18 and TRBJ1-4; D is perhaps TRBD1 (5 bases). Per germline, CDR1 KGHSH and CDR2 LQKENI. Trimming shortened V by 3 bases and J by 5 bases, and 10 bases separated the two germline ends. CDR3 size: 14 residues. The CDR3 reads CASSPRQTNEKLFF. In DNA form, the CDR3 reads TGTGCCAGCTCACCTCGACAGACGAATGAAAAACTGTTTTTT.

The chain couples TRBV28 to TRBJ2-3; 7 nucleotides agree with TRBD1. CDR1 is MDHEN and CDR2 is SYDVKM in the germline V gene. J gave up 0 bases and V 2 bases, and 8 bases lay outside the gene matches. CDR3 length: 17 residues. The CDR3 nucleotides are TGTGCCAGCAGTTTAGGTCGGACAGGTTCTAGCACAGATACGCAGTATTTT. Protein product: CASSLGRTGSSTDTQYF.

The V and J genes are TRBV7-2 and TRBJ1-2, with a weak D call TRBD1 (5 bases). Germline V lookup: CDR1 SGHTA, CDR2 FQGNSA. The germline V and J ends were trimmed by 1 base and 4 bases, with 22 bases remaining between them. The CDR3 covers 18 residues. CDR3 protein: CASSLVVVASDRRYGYTF. The CDR3 nucleotides read TGTGCCAGCAGCTTAGTAGTGGTGGCCAGTGACAGACGCTATGGCTACACCTTC.